Listed here are 5 T cell receptor beta chains from one sample, sequenced in a study of T cells in Graves' hyperthyroidism and ophthalmopathy. Using RNA transcripts as the source, TCR beta CDR3 regions were amplified. First-round RT-PCR targeting the TCR CDR3 was performed with the HTBI primer set. One entry per CDR3 protein results from TCRdb running MiXCR on the multiplex PCR reads. There are more than 450,000 distinct CDR3 sequences in the sample; 13% to 15% occur only once, and roughly 13% lies in the top ten. Sequencing was performed on blood. These receptors originate from a woman in her thirties or forties with Graves' hyperthyroidism.

There are many counts of this clonotype. The genes are TRBV11-2 and TRBJ1-1; TRBD1 matches at 7 bases. The V gene's germline CDR1 is SGHAT and CDR2 FQNNGV. This CDR3 contains 17 residues. After removal of 3 bases from V and 1 base from J, the junction contained 11 bases not matched to a gene. The CDR3 loop is CASSLGKIWDRNTEAFF. For the CDR3, the DNA is TGTGCCAGCAGCTTGGGGAAGATCTGGGACAGGAACACTGAAGCTTTCTTT.

This clonotype came up once. The junction does not match germline at one end; this may be a read error. The rearrangement links TRBV6-1 to TRBJ2-7; tentative D call: TRBD1 (6 bases). The CDR3 sequence is 14 residues long. Germline V CDR1 and CDR2: MNHNS, SASEGT. The CDR3 region has the DNA TGTGCCAGCAGTGACAGGGGCGCTATCCACGAGCAGCACTTC. Its translation: CASSDRGAIHEQHF.

In its sample, this clonotype was seen a few times. V gene TRBV29-1 combines with J gene TRBJ2-3; D is perhaps TRBD2 (5 bases). The germline V and J ends were trimmed by 3 bases and 1 base, with 11 bases remaining between them. Germline values: CDR1 SQVTM, CDR2 ANQGSEA. This CDR3 has 14 amino acids. CDR3: CSVEASFRTDTQYF. CDR3 in DNA: TGCAGCGTTGAGGCTAGCTTCCGCACAGATACGCAGTATTTT.

V usage is TRBV20-1 and J usage is TRBJ2-7; unclear D gene. V gave up 0 bases and J gave up 2 bases, with 11 bases separating them. The CDR3 is 14 amino acids. The V gene's germline CDR1 is DFQATT and CDR2 SNEGSKA (reference sequence). In nucleotides, the CDR3 is TGCAGTGCTAGAGATTCAGCTCAAACCTACGAGCAGTACTTC. Its translation: CSARDSAQTYEQYF.

This clonotype was recorded many times. The chain links TRBV20-1 to TRBJ2-5; D remains ambiguous. Germline values: CDR1 DFQATT, CDR2 SNEGSKA (reference sequence). V dropped 6 bases and J dropped 5 bases, with 7 bases sitting between them. The CDR3 is 10 residues long. For the CDR3, the DNA is TGCAGTGCCGCACTGGAGACCCAGTACTTC. Residues: CSAALETQYF.